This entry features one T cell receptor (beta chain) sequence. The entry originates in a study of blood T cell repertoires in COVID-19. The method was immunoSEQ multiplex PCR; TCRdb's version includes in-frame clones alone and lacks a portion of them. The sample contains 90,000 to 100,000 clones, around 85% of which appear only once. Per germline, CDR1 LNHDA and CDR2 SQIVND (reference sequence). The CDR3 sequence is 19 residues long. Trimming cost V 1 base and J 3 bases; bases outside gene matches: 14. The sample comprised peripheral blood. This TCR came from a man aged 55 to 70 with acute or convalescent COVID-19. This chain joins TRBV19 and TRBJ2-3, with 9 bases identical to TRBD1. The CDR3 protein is CASSIAPGTGSGWTDTQYF. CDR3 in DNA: TGTGCCAGTAGTATAGCCCCCGGGACAGGGTCAGGTTGGACAGATACGCAGTATTTT.